This T cell receptor beta chain was sequenced in a study of T cell repertoires in cytomegalovirus infection. Study overall: Matching HLA type and CMV infection were both indicated by public TCR beta signatures.

The CDR3 contains 13 residues. Trimming pared 6 bases from V and 3 bases from J, leaving 6 bases between. TCRdb analysed the reads with MiXCR anew, one entry per CDR3 protein. Of about 240,000 distinct CDR3 sequences in the sample, 9% to 15% were seen once. This clonotype was observed at least ten times. The sequenced sample consisted of PBMCs. The genes are TRBV12-3 or TRBV12-4 and TRBJ2-6; D remains ambiguous. This clonotype originated in a human donor in good health (CMV status not recorded). Some clones in this sample may be carry-over from other donors' samples. The CDR3 loop is CASSANGANVLTF. The CDR3 nucleotides read TGTGCCAGCAGCGCGAATGGGGCCAACGTCCTGACTTTC.